The next 28 T cell receptor beta chains were all read from a single sample in a study of control samples from healthy donors and cancer patients. The assay was immunoSEQ multiplex PCR, and TCRdb's table has in-frame clones only and misses some. The table has about 49,000 clones, approximately 86% seen once. The specimen was PBMCs. The receptors shown here come from a woman between 50 and 59 years old with lung cancer.

This clone occurred once. This sequence joins TRBV3-1 (or the pseudogene TRBV3-2) and TRBJ2-6; D gene unclear. Per germline, CDR1 LGHDT and CDR2 YNNKEL (reference sequence). V dropped 6 bases and J dropped 4 bases, with 7 bases sitting between them. The CDR3 is 13 residues long. CDR3 sequence reads: CASRTGGANVLTF. The CDR3 nucleotides are TGTGCCAGCAGAACGGGCGGGGCCAACGTCCTGACTTTC.

V usage is TRBV5-4 and J usage is TRBJ2-5; D remains ambiguous. V lost 0 bases, J lost 1 base, and 10 bases lay in between. Germline lookup yields CDR1 SGHNT and CDR2 YYREEE (reference sequence). This CDR3 has 15 amino acids. CDR3 region: CASSLGGQSQETQYF. The CDR3 coding sequence is TGTGCCAGCAGCTTGGGCGGCCAAAGCCAAGAGACCCAGTACTTC.

V and J are TRBV5-5 and TRBJ1-3; 10 bases line up with TRBD1. The CDR3 length is 17 residues. Germline trimming cut 4 bases from V and 4 bases from J; bases unmatched to any gene: 11. In germline, CDR1 is SGHKS, CDR2 YYEKEE (reference sequence). The CDR3 protein is CASSPVGTGEAGNTIYF. DNA of the CDR3: TGTGCCAGCAGCCCGGTAGGGACAGGGGAAGCCGGAAACACCATATATTTT.

The gene calls are TRBV12-3 or TRBV12-4 and TRBJ2-1; D is possibly TRBD1 (5 bases). Trimming shortened V by 5 bases and J by 7 bases, and 12 bases separated the two germline ends. The CDR3 runs 13 residues. The CDR3 reads CASSPGHGNEQFF. Here the CDR3 DNA reads TGTGCCAGCAGTCCCGGACATGGAAATGAGCAGTTCTTC.

V usage is TRBV7-2 and J usage is TRBJ2-5, with 13 positions matching TRBD2. The CDR3 contains 15 residues. With V trimmed by 5 bases and J by 13 bases, 13 bases remained unmatched. Per the germline V gene, CDR1 is SGHTA and CDR2 is FQGNSA. For the CDR3, the DNA is TGTGCCAGCAGCCCACGGACTAGCGGGGGATATCCGCGGTACTTC. As protein: CASSPRTSGGYPRYF.

The sample holds one count of this clone. V usage is TRBV19 and J usage is TRBJ2-1; TRBD1 aligns across 10 bases. After removal of 6 bases from V and 9 bases from J, the junction contained 11 bases not matched to a gene. Germline CDR1 reads LNHDA; CDR2 reads SQIVND (reference sequence). CDR3 length: 15 amino acids. The CDR3 nucleotides are TGTGCCAGTAGATGGACAGGGGGGAACTACGGTGAGCAGTTCTTC. Translating gives CASRWTGGNYGEQFF.

This clone has only a few counts. The chain has TRBV11-1 and TRBJ1-1, with D unresolved. Germline CDR1 and CDR2: SGHAT and FQDESV (reference sequence). V lost 5 bases to trimming and J lost 1 base, with 11 bases between them. The CDR3 extends over 14 amino acids. CDR3 region: CASSLEGANTEAFF. CDR3 sequence (DNA): TGTGCCAGCAGCCTAGAGGGTGCGAACACTGAAGCTTTCTTT. The full variable domain, with the rest looked up from reference TRBV11-1 and TRBJ1-1, is EAEVAQSPRYKITEKSQAVAFWCDPISGHATLYWYRQILGQGPELLVQFQDESVVDDSQLPKDRFSAERLKGVDSTLKIQPAELGDSAMYLCASSLEGANTEAFFGQGTRLTVV.

The genes are TRBV5-1 and TRBJ2-3, with 8 positions matching TRBD2. Trimming at V came to 4 bases and at J to 4 bases, leaving 5 bases not matched to a gene. Germline V gives CDR1 SGHRS, CDR2 YFSETQ. The CDR3 sequence is 14 residues long. CDR3 amino acids: CASSRAGGADTQYF. CDR3 in DNA: TGCGCCAGCAGCAGGGCGGGGGGCGCAGATACGCAGTATTTT.

This clone turned up a few times. The chain recombines TRBV2 with TRBJ2-2; D is unresolved. The germline V and J ends were trimmed by 7 bases and 1 base, with 10 bases remaining between them. Germline CDR1 is SNHLY and CDR2 is FYNNEI. This CDR3 region has 14 residues. The CDR3 sequence is CASNFWGNTGELFF. Here the CDR3 DNA reads TGTGCCAGCAATTTTTGGGGGAACACCGGGGAGCTGTTTTTT.

The chain employs TRBV15 and TRBJ2-7, with D possibly TRBD2 on 5 matching bases. Trimming shortened V by 0 bases and J by 2 bases, and 11 bases separated the two germline ends. CDR1 is LNHNV and CDR2 is YYDKDF in the germline V gene (reference sequence). CDR3 size: 15 residues. Here the CDR3 DNA reads TGTGCCACCAGCAGAGATGACACGGGAACCTACGAGCAGTACTTC. It codes for CATSRDDTGTYEQYF.

This chain joins TRBV29-1 and TRBJ2-1; 8 bases are a match to TRBD2. The junction had 9 bases not matched to a gene; V was cut back by 6 bases and J by 8 bases. The V gene's germline CDR1 is SQVTM and CDR2 ANQGSEA. This CDR3 contains 13 residues. The CDR3 protein is CSVDGGAGDEQFF. CDR3 DNA: TGCAGCGTAGACGGGGGGGCAGGCGATGAGCAGTTCTTC.

The chain couples TRBV4-1 to TRBJ2-2; D uncertain. With 6 bases removed from V and 6 bases from J, the gap between germline ends came to 11 bases. The CDR3 has 13 residues. CDR1 is MGHRA and CDR2 is YSYEKL in the germline V gene. Here the CDR3 DNA reads TGCGCCAGCAGACCAGATTTGGCCGGGGAGCTGTTTTTT. It specifies CASRPDLAGELFF.

The rearrangement joins TRBV18 to TRBJ1-1, with unresolved D. This CDR3 region has 14 residues. The germline V gene has CDR1 KGHSH and CDR2 LQKENI. Trimming pared 1 base from V and 0 bases from J, leaving 6 bases between. The DNA of the CDR3 is TGTGCCAGCTCACCACAGAGGATGAACACTGAAGCTTTCTTT. It encodes CASSPQRMNTEAFF.

This chain connects TRBV11-1 to TRBJ1-5, with D perhaps TRBD1 (5 bases). The CDR3 spans 13 residues. Germline V lookup: CDR1 SGHAT, CDR2 FQDESV (reference sequence). V shed 6 bases and J shed 4 bases, with 10 bases lying between them. In DNA form, the CDR3 reads TGTGCCAGCAGTCCAGGGCGAAATCAGCCCCAGCATTTT. Its protein is CASSPGRNQPQHF.

Only one count was recorded for this clone. V is TRBV4-1 and J is TRBJ1-3; D call uncertain. Germline CDR1 MGHRA, CDR2 YSYEKL. This CDR3 has 16 amino acids. V was clipped by 0 bases and J by 4 bases, with 13 bases between them. The CDR3 sequence: CASSQDLAVSGNTIYF. CDR3 DNA sequence: TGCGCCAGCAGCCAAGATTTGGCGGTATCAGGAAACACCATATATTTT.

V is TRBV15 and J is TRBJ2-7; 9 bases are shared with TRBD1. The CDR3 sequence is 14 residues long. CDR1 LNHNV and CDR2 YYDKDF come from the germline V gene (reference sequence). With 5 bases clipped from V and 1 base from J, the junction kept 3 bases outside the gene matches. CDR3 protein: CATSSGTGSYEQYF. DNA of the CDR3: TGTGCCACCAGCTCTGGGACAGGGTCCTACGAGCAGTACTTC.

The chain couples TRBV7-9 to TRBJ1-2; D is possibly TRBD1 (5 bases). Germline lookup yields CDR1 SEHNR and CDR2 FQNEAQ (reference sequence). With 4 bases removed from V and 8 bases from J, the gap between germline ends came to 20 bases. The length of the CDR3 is 15 residues. CDR3 loop: CASSSRLRGMSGYTF. In DNA form, the CDR3 reads TGTGCCAGCAGCTCGAGACTACGGGGGATGAGCGGCTACACCTTC.

The J gene is TRBJ2-7, the V gene TRBV11-2, with D possibly matching TRBD1 (6 bases). From germline, CDR1 is SGHAT and CDR2 FQNNGV. The CDR3 loop spans 15 amino acids. V lost 7 bases and J 4 bases, leaving 20 bases between the germline ends. The CDR3 sequence: CASTRGEGDAYEQYF. In DNA, the CDR3 is TGTGCCAGCACCCGGGGCGAGGGGGATGCATACGAGCAGTACTTC.

The gene calls are TRBV7-6 and TRBJ1-5; possibly TRBD1 for D (6 bases). Germline CDR1 and CDR2: SGHVS and FNYEAQ. V lost 4 bases and J 4 bases, leaving 17 bases between the germline ends. The CDR3 contains 16 residues. The CDR3 spells CASSSAIGGPNQPQHF. The CDR3, as DNA: TGTGCCAGCAGCTCAGCCATTGGGGGGCCAAATCAGCCCCAGCATTTT. Full variable domain (remainder filled in from reference TRBV7-6 and TRBJ1-5): GAGVSQSPRYKVTKRGQDVALRCDPISGHVSLYWYRQALGQGPEFLTYFNYEAQQDKSGLPNDRFSAERPEGSISTLTIQRTEQRDSAMYRCASSSAIGGPNQPQHFGDGTRLSIL.

By proportion, this clone is medium-sized (0.01 to 0.1%). This chain uses TRBV6-5 with TRBJ1-2; the D gene is possibly TRBD1 (6 bases). The CDR3 consists of 12 residues. V was pared by 5 bases and J by 6 bases, with 10 bases between. Looked up from germline, CDR1 is MNHEY and CDR2 is SVGAGI. CDR3 sequence reads: CASSPGDNGYTF. The CDR3 DNA reads as TGTGCCAGCAGTCCAGGGGATAATGGCTACACCTTC.

The chain recombines TRBV28 with TRBJ1-3; 8 bases line up with TRBD1. Germline CDR1 reads MDHEN; CDR2 reads SYDVKM. V shed 5 bases, J shed 4 bases, and the junction held 7 bases outside the gene matches. The CDR3 runs 15 residues. This CDR3 is CASSPPDRAGNTIYF. As DNA, the CDR3 is TGTGCCAGCAGTCCTCCGGACAGGGCCGGAAACACCATATATTTT.

This clone appeared a single time. The chain uses TRBV19 and TRBJ2-7, with D hard to call. This CDR3 has 14 amino acids. V lost 7 bases and J 2 bases, leaving 15 bases between the germline ends. The germline V gene encodes CDR1 LNHDA and CDR2 SQIVND (reference sequence). The DNA for the CDR3 is TGTGCCAGTAAGTACGAGCCAACCGCCTACGAGCAGTACTTC. Protein sequence: CASKYEPTAYEQYF. Drawing the rest from reference TRBV19 and TRBJ2-7, the complete variable domain is DGGITQSPKYLFRKEGQNVTLSCEQNLNHDAMYWYRQDPGQGLRLIYYSQIVNDFQKGDIAEGYSVSREKKESFPLTVTSAQKNPTAFYLCASKYEPTAYEQYFGPGTRLTVT.

This clone came up once. The chain employs TRBV19 and TRBJ1-4; D not resolved. This CDR3 comprises 13 residues. Germline V gene data show CDR1 as LNHDA and CDR2 as SQIVND (reference sequence). V lost 3 bases to trimming and J lost 8 bases, with 10 bases between them. The CDR3 region is CASSMGVWEKLFF. The CDR3 bases are TGTGCCAGTAGTATGGGAGTTTGGGAAAAACTGTTTTTT.

The chain has TRBV20-1 and TRBJ1-1; the D is unclear. Germline V gene lookup returns CDR1 DFQATT and CDR2 SNEGSKA (reference sequence). The CDR3 consists of 9 residues. Here the CDR3 DNA reads TGCACCGGTCAAGGGCGGGCTTTCTTT. As protein: CTGQGRAFF.

The chain uses TRBV10-2 and TRBJ2-5, with D perhaps TRBD1 (5 bases). In germline, CDR1 is WSHSY, CDR2 SAAADI. The CDR3 extends over 13 amino acids. Trimming shortened V by 4 bases and J by 4 bases, and 10 bases separated the two germline ends. CDR3 sequence reads: CASSVQGGETQYF. The DNA for the CDR3 is TGCGCCAGCAGTGTTCAGGGCGGAGAGACCCAGTACTTC.

The CDR3, as DNA: TGTGCCACCAGCAGAGAAAGGGGACGCTATGGCTACACCTTC. It is translated as CATSRERGRYGYTF. The V call is TRBV15, the J call TRBJ1-2; D may be TRBD1 (5 bases). With 0 bases removed from V and 4 bases from J, the gap between germline ends came to 9 bases. CDR3 size: 14 residues. Germline V gives CDR1 LNHNV, CDR2 YYDKDF (reference sequence).

The V gene is TRBV6-5, the J gene TRBJ2-7; TRBD1 might be the D (5 bases). V lost 2 bases to trimming and J lost 0 bases, with 11 bases between them. Germline V gene sequence: CDR1 MNHEY, CDR2 SVGAGI. The CDR3 covers 15 residues. The CDR3 spells CASSYDSSSSYEQYF. Here the CDR3 DNA reads TGTGCCAGCAGTTACGACAGCTCTTCCTCCTACGAGCAGTACTTC.

The genes are TRBV5-6 and TRBJ1-1; 10 bases agree with TRBD1. In germline, CDR1 is SGHDT, CDR2 YYEEEE. The CDR3 has 18 amino acids. V lost 3 bases, J lost 3 bases, and 14 bases stayed unmatched. The CDR3 loop is CASSSSRDRGRRDTEAFF. DNA for the CDR3: TGTGCCAGCAGCTCGAGCCGGGACAGGGGACGGCGGGACACTGAAGCTTTCTTT.